The clone carrying this T cell receptor (beta chain) has just a few counts. No antigen is known for it. The source of the sample is a study of radiotherapy plus CTLA-4 blockade in lung cancer. Study-wide background: 15% to 20% of patients responded objectively, and about 33% achieved disease control.

General observations from the study: Interferon-beta, together with early blood T cell clone dynamics, reportedly best predicted response. In blood, after radiotherapy plus ipilimumab, tumor-derived TCR clones expanded.

Data came from immunoSEQ multiplex PCR; TCRdb stores just in-frame clones and leaves some out. Among under 110,000 clones listed, approximately 87% were seen once. The study gave focal radiation plus ipilimumab CTLA-4 blockade to patients with chemo-refractory metastatic non-small-cell lung cancer. Trimming took 5 bases from V and 8 from J, leaving 26 bases between them. This CDR3 region has 17 residues. Germline loops: CDR1 SGHTA, CDR2 FQGTGA. The source of this sequence is a human donor with non-small cell lung cancer that progressed on radiotherapy plus ipilimumab. Some clones in this sample may be carry-over from other donors' samples. The material was peripheral blood, obtained from a patient treated with radiotherapy plus ipilimumab. The chain carries TRBV7-3 and TRBJ2-3, with D tentatively TRBD2 (7 bases). The DNA for the CDR3 is TGTGCCAGCAGCCCGAAGGGGGGGAACCATGGCAGGGGTACGCAGTATTTT. Its protein product is CASSPKGGNHGRGTQYF.